The rows below give T cell receptor beta chains drawn from one sample of a study of early T cells in non-severe SARS-CoV-2 infection. TCRdb re-analysed the 5' RACE reads in MiXCR, keeping a single row per CDR3 protein. In the table there are 60,000 to 75,000 distinct CDR3 sequences, around 11% of which are singletons. What was sequenced was whole blood. The receptors derive from an adult who was a healthcare worker with PCR-confirmed SARS-CoV-2 infection or an uninfected control (not recorded which). CDR3s include the opening cysteine and the closing phenylalanine or tryptophan. The D gene is left open where the match is weak. Size is omitted from some rows. Given values are once, few, many or a class for expanded clones.

d_call j_call clone_size v_call cdr3_nt cdr3_aa
NA TRBJ1-1 NA TRBV25-1 TGTGCCAGCAGTGAATGGGCAGCGAACACTGAAGCTTTCTTT CASSEWAANTEAFF
NA TRBJ1-5 NA TRBV7-8 TGTGCCAGCAGCGTTAGGGGGAATAGCAATCAGCCCCAGCATTTT CASSVRGNSNQPQHF
TRBD2 TRBJ2-1 few TRBV6-2/TRBV6-3 TGTGCCAGCAGCCCCGGGACTAGCTGGAATGAGCAGTTCTTC CASSPGTSWNEQFF
NA TRBJ1-2 many TRBV11-1 TGTGCCAGCAGCCCACTGCCAGTTCCGGGCTACACCTTC CASSPLPVPGYTF
NA TRBJ1-1 many TRBV6-2/TRBV6-3 TGTGCCAGCAGGCACCCAACCCCGAACACTGAAGCTTTCTTT CASRHPTPNTEAFF
NA TRBJ2-5 few TRBV25-1 TGTGCCAGCAGTGATGGTATTATGAGCGCGGGAGAGACCCAGTACTTC CASSDGIMSAGETQYF
NA TRBJ2-4 NA TRBV7-9 TGTGCCAGCAGCGGGATAACAGGGTCCGGCAAAAACATTCAGTACTTC CASSGITGSGKNIQYF
TRBD2 TRBJ2-1 NA TRBV4-3 TGCGCCAGCAGCCAAGATCGCGGGAGAGGTAATGAGCAGTTCTTC CASSQDRGRGNEQFF
NA TRBJ2-5 NA TRBV13 TGTGCCAGCAGCTTAGCTCTGACAGGCTTAAAAGAGACCCAGTACTTC CASSLALTGLKETQYF
TRBD2 TRBJ2-1 NA TRBV20-1 TGCAGTGCGACGAGCGGGGAGAACTCCTACAATGAGCAGTTCTTC CSATSGENSYNEQFF
NA TRBJ1-4 many TRBV20-1 TGCAGTGCTAGAGATACCAAAATGACAGCAACTAATGAAAAACTGTTTTTT CSARDTKMTATNEKLFF
NA TRBJ1-1 many TRBV21-1 TGTGCCAGCAGCAAAGGAAGGAAGGGCTATTGCACTGAAGCTTTCTTT CASSKGRKGYCTEAFF
NA TRBJ1-2 NA TRBV2 TGTGCCAGCAGCATACAGGTTGGCTACACCTTC CASSIQVGYTF
NA TRBJ1-2 once TRBV3-1 TGTGCCAGCAGCCAAGTTGGGCCCAGCGATGGCTACACCTTC CASSQVGPSDGYTF
TRBD1 TRBJ1-6 few TRBV3-1 TGTGCCAGCAGCCAAGGGACAGGTGAATCACCCCTCCACTTT CASSQGTGESPLHF
NA TRBJ2-2 many TRBV5-1 TGCGCCAGCAGCCCCAGGGCTAGAGTGAACACCGGGGAGCTGTTTTTT CASSPRARVNTGELFF
NA TRBJ2-3 NA TRBV25-1 TGTGCCAGCAGTGAAAGGTCGCCTAGCACAGATACGCAGTATTTT CASSERSPSTDTQYF
NA TRBJ2-7 few TRBV3-1 TGTGCCAGCAGCCCTAGTGCCGTAACAGCCGCCGAGCAGTACTTC CASSPSAVTAAEQYF
NA TRBJ2-1 many TRBV11-3 TGTGCCAGCAGCTTATTCATCGGCAATGAGCAGTTCTTC CASSLFIGNEQFF
TRBD1 TRBJ2-1 few TRBV12-3/TRBV12-4 TGTGCCAGCACACAGGGGGCGCCGTACAATGAGCAGTTCTTC CASTQGAPYNEQFF
NA TRBJ1-6 many TRBV20-1 TGCAGTGCTAGAGAGGCAGGGTTCAATAATTCACCCCTCCACTTT CSAREAGFNNSPLHF
TRBD2 TRBJ2-7 many TRBV5-1 TGCGCCAGCAGCTTCGGCGGCGGGAGTAGCTACGAGCAGTACTTC CASSFGGGSSYEQYF
NA TRBJ1-5 many TRBV7-2 TGTGCCAGCAGCTCAGGGGTGGCTGGGAACCAGCCCCAGCATTTT CASSSGVAGNQPQHF
TRBD2 TRBJ2-1 few TRBV7-2 TGTGCCAGCAGCTTAGGGGGACTAGAGGGTGAGCAGTTCTTC CASSLGGLEGEQFF
NA TRBJ2-7 once TRBV18 TGTGCCAGCTCACCTGTTTCGCAGGTCGCCTACGAGCAGTACTTC CASSPVSQVAYEQYF
NA TRBJ2-1 few TRBV5-6 TGTGCCAGCAGCTTGAACGTACTAGCCTACAATGAGCAGTTCTTC CASSLNVLAYNEQFF
NA TRBJ2-7 NA TRBV20-1 TGCAGTGCTATCTCCGGGGTTTACTACGAGCAGTACTTC CSAISGVYYEQYF
TRBD2 TRBJ2-5 NA TRBV6-2/TRBV6-3 TGTGCCAGCAGTTTTACTAGCGGGAGAGGTGTTGAGACCCAGTACTTC CASSFTSGRGVETQYF